These 15 T cell receptor beta chains came from one sample sequenced in a study of cytomegalovirus exposure and HLA in healthy donors. The PCR contained 60 Vbeta and 13 Jbeta primers. The data were produced by immunoSEQ multiplex PCR, yet TCRdb's version contains in-frame clones alone and is incomplete. This table holds over 50,000 clones. The sequenced sample was PBMCs. These receptors came from a man aged 50 or older in good health and CMV-seropositive.

V usage is TRBV5-1 and J usage is TRBJ2-7; 8 nucleotides agree with TRBD1. The CDR3 covers 15 residues. V trimming: 0 bases; J trimming: 2 bases; junction bases outside the gene matches: 4. Looked up from germline, CDR1 is SGHRS and CDR2 is YFSETQ. The CDR3 nucleotides are TGCGCCAGCAGCTTGGAGACAGGGGCCGCCTACGAGCAGTACTTC. This sequence encodes CASSLETGAAYEQYF.

The chain recombines TRBV9 with TRBJ1-3, with TRBD1 as a possible D gene (6 bases). With 0 bases removed from V and 6 bases from J, the gap between germline ends came to 13 bases. Looked up from germline, CDR1 is SGDLS and CDR2 is YYNGEE. The CDR3 spans 15 residues. CDR3 protein: CASSVDGQPENTIYF. The CDR3 DNA sequence: TGTGCCAGCAGCGTAGACGGACAGCCGGAAAACACCATATATTTT.

V usage is TRBV13 and J usage is TRBJ2-3; D not certain. The V gene lost 5 bases and the J gene lost 2 bases, with 5 bases spanning the gap. CDR1 is PRHDT and CDR2 is FYEKMQ in the germline V gene (reference sequence). The CDR3 runs to 12 residues. The CDR3 is CASSPYTDTQYF. The CDR3 nucleotides read TGTGCCAGCAGCCCCTACACAGATACGCAGTATTTT.

Here the CDR3 DNA reads TGTGCCAGCAGTTACTCGGGGCTGCATAGCAATCAGCCCCAGCATTTT. Amino acid sequence: CASSYSGLHSNQPQHF. The genes are TRBV6-6 and TRBJ1-5, with D perhaps matching TRBD1 (5 bases). The CDR3 consists of 16 residues. Per the germline V gene, CDR1 is MNHNY and CDR2 is SVGAGI (reference sequence). The ends were cut back, 0 bases at V and 0 bases at J, with 9 bases in the middle.

V usage is TRBV6-1 and J usage is TRBJ1-2; D possibly corresponds to TRBD1 (6 bases). The CDR3 contains 17 residues. The germline gives CDR1 MNHNS, CDR2 SASEGT. Trimming took off 3 bases at V and 5 bases at J, with 22 bases between the two ends. Written as DNA, the CDR3 is TGTGCCAGCAGTGATTTCGGACAGTCGCTGTCCCTTTATGGCTACACCTTC. Protein product: CASSDFGQSLSLYGYTF.

The chain carries TRBV29-1 and TRBJ2-2; possibly TRBD1 for D (6 bases). Germline V CDR1 and CDR2: SQVTM, ANQGSEA. The CDR3 is 14 residues long. V was pared by 5 bases and J by 0 bases, with 10 bases between. In DNA, the CDR3 is TGCAGCGTTACAGGGATCGCGAACACCGGGGAGCTGTTTTTT. This translates into CSVTGIANTGELFF.

This chain connects TRBV18 to TRBJ1-2; 12 nucleotides line up with TRBD1. The ends lost 0 bases at V and 5 bases at J; junction bases unmatched: 4. The CDR3 runs to 16 residues. Germline assignment: CDR1 KGHSH and CDR2 LQKENI. CDR3 DNA: TGTGCCAGCTCACCACCGGGGACAGGGGGCAAGTATGGCTACACCTTC. Protein product: CASSPPGTGGKYGYTF.

The rearrangement links TRBV28 to TRBJ2-5; 10 nucleotides align to TRBD2. V trimming: 6 bases; J trimming: 6 bases; junction bases outside the gene matches: 22. Germline lookup yields CDR1 MDHEN and CDR2 SYDVKM. This CDR3 spans 19 amino acids. The CDR3 spells CASSTDSIAGGSDQKTQYF. DNA for the CDR3: TGTGCCAGCAGCACCGATTCGATAGCGGGAGGAAGTGATCAGAAGACCCAGTACTTC.

The chain joins TRBV4-1 to TRBJ1-1, with a tentative D call TRBD1 (6 bases). This CDR3 contains 14 residues. Germline CDR1 and CDR2: MGHRA and YSYEKL. V was clipped by 0 bases and J by 1 base, with 6 bases between them. The CDR3 reads CASSQEQGNTEAFF. In DNA form, the CDR3 reads TGCGCCAGCAGCCAAGAACAGGGGAACACTGAAGCTTTCTTT.

The chain's CDR3 is CASSLERGKGGEQYF. The CDR3 bases are TGTGCCAGCAGCTTAGAACGGGGCAAGGGGGGGGAGCAGTACTTC. V gene TRBV13 combines with J gene TRBJ2-7; D is perhaps TRBD2 (7 bases). Germline CDR1 is PRHDT and CDR2 is FYEKMQ (reference sequence). CDR3 length: 15 amino acids. V was pared by 1 base and J by 7 bases, with 17 bases between.

V and J are TRBV27 and TRBJ2-5, with 8 bases matching TRBD2. Germline CDR1 MNHEY, CDR2 SMNVEV (reference sequence). Trimming at V came to 5 bases and at J to 4 bases, leaving 9 bases not matched to a gene. The CDR3 consists of 15 residues. CDR3 sequence (DNA): TGTGCCAGCAGTCGGAGCGGGGGCTGGGGAGAGACCCAGTACTTC. This encodes CASSRSGGWGETQYF.

The chain has TRBV4-3 and TRBJ1-6; 9 nucleotides line up with TRBD1. The germline V gene has CDR1 LGHNA and CDR2 YSLEER. The J segment lost 4 bases and the V segment lost 2 bases, leaving 3 bases of the junction unmatched. The CDR3 consists of 16 residues. This chain's CDR3 is CASSQPGQGYNSPLHF. The CDR3 region has the DNA TGCGCCAGCAGCCAACCTGGACAGGGGTATAATTCACCCCTCCACTTT.

This chain connects TRBV20-1 to TRBJ2-5; possible D gene TRBD1, 5 bases. Trimming pared 7 bases from V and 5 bases from J, leaving 11 bases between. This CDR3 has 11 amino acids. CDR1 and CDR2 (germline): DFQATT, SNEGSKA (reference sequence). In DNA, the CDR3 is TGCAGTGTTTGGACAAAGGAGACCCAGTACTTC. Protein: CSVWTKETQYF.

The chain carries TRBV5-8 and TRBJ2-1; maybe TRBD2 (6 bases). V lost 4 bases, J lost 0 bases, and 17 bases lay in between. The CDR3 loop spans 17 amino acids. The germline CDR1 and CDR2 sequences are SGHTS and YDEGEE. This CDR3 reads CASSPYVGGSSYNEQFF. The CDR3 region has the DNA TGTGCCAGCAGCCCATATGTGGGGGGAAGCTCCTACAATGAGCAGTTCTTC.

The chain couples TRBV11-1 to TRBJ2-1, with a tentative D call TRBD2 (7 bases). Trimming left V 8 bases short and J 5 bases short, with 19 bases between. This CDR3 is built from 15 residues. Germline-derived CDR1 and CDR2 are SGHAT and FQDESV (reference sequence). CDR3 sequence reads: CASGGGGRTDNEQFF. CDR3 DNA sequence: TGTGCCAGCGGGGGCGGGGGCCGAACCGACAATGAGCAGTTCTTC.